These 7 T cell receptor beta chains were all obtained from the same sample, sequenced in a study of T-cell memory formation after mild COVID-19. MiXCR, applied by TCRdb to the 5' RACE reads, yields one record per CDR3 protein. In the table there are just over 350,000 distinct CDR3 sequences, over 13% of which are singletons. Sequenced: PBMCs or a T cell subset sorted from them (not recorded which). Source of these receptors: a man aged 18 to 30 who had mild COVID-19 (a few samples of this study predate the infection). Cell type and time point are not known.

This clonotype was seen only a few times. The CDR3 loop is CASSLQPREYNEQFF. CDR3 in DNA: TGTGCCAGCAGCCTACAACCACGGGAGTACAATGAGCAGTTCTTC. The rearrangement joins TRBV9 to TRBJ2-1; D possibly corresponds to TRBD2 (6 bases). This CDR3 contains 15 residues. From germline, CDR1 is SGDLS and CDR2 YYNGEE. With 4 bases removed from V and 4 bases from J, the gap between germline ends came to 15 bases.

This clonotype was detected only a few times. The J gene is TRBJ2-7, the V gene TRBV20-1, with D unresolved. CDR3 length: 12 amino acids. Germline values: CDR1 DFQATT, CDR2 SNEGSKA (reference sequence). V lost 5 bases to trimming and J lost 1 base, with 9 bases between them. The CDR3 DNA is TGCAGTGCTGGCGGACGGTCCTACGAGCAGTACTTC. Protein sequence: CSAGGRSYEQYF.

This rearrangement joins TRBV27 to TRBJ2-5, with D perhaps being TRBD1 or TRBD2 (5 bases each). V lost 1 base, J lost 2 bases, and 11 bases lay in between. CDR3 length: 15 amino acids. The germline V gene encodes CDR1 MNHEY and CDR2 SMNVEV (reference sequence). CDR3 DNA sequence: TGTGCCAGCAGTTTATACGGGGCGAGGCAAGAGACCCAGTACTTC. Protein: CASSLYGARQETQYF.

This clonotype was counted between two and nine times. This chain connects TRBV20-1 to TRBJ2-2, with 8 bases identical to TRBD1. The CDR3 is 15 amino acids. CDR1 and CDR2 from the germline V gene are DFQATT and SNEGSKA (reference sequence). With 6 bases clipped from V and 1 base from J, the junction kept 7 bases outside the gene matches. CDR3 residues: CSAPRQGKNTGELFF. CDR3 nucleotide sequence: TGCAGTGCGCCGAGACAGGGGAAGAACACCGGGGAGCTGTTTTTT.

This clonotype was counted only a few times. The chain recombines TRBV6-5 with TRBJ2-5; D possibly corresponds to TRBD2 (6 bases). V was cut by 8 bases and J by 3 bases, with 16 bases left in between. CDR1 and CDR2 from the germline V gene are MNHEY and SVGAGI. There are 14 residues in the CDR3. The CDR3 spells CASCMTLAEETQYF. In DNA form, the CDR3 reads TGTGCCAGCTGCATGACCTTAGCGGAAGAGACCCAGTACTTC.

V usage is TRBV28 and J usage is TRBJ2-1; either TRBD1 or TRBD2 may fit D (5 bases each). Germline V gene sequence: CDR1 MDHEN, CDR2 SYDVKM. This CDR3 is built from 13 residues. Trimming removed 5 bases from V and 9 bases from J, with 14 bases in between. The CDR3 DNA follows: TGTGCCAGCAGTCCGGGACGAGAGGGTGAGCAGTTCTTC. Its translation is CASSPGREGEQFF.

This chain joins TRBV20-1 and TRBJ2-3; D is unclear. CDR3 size: 14 residues. Trimming cost V 0 bases and J 5 bases, with 12 bases left between them. The germline gives CDR1 DFQATT, CDR2 SNEGSKA (reference sequence). CDR3: CSARDALIRDTQYF. The CDR3 bases are TGCAGTGCTAGAGATGCCCTCATTAGAGATACGCAGTATTTT.